The clone carrying this T cell receptor (beta chain) was observed at least ten times. The antigen remains unidentified. These data are taken from a study of read filtering for tumor transcriptome and immune sequencing. Across the whole study: Among patients, 17 were male and around 13 female, aged roughly 45 to 80 (mean approximately 71). R-ISS stage counts were 8 or 9 for I, about 17 for II, 7 for III. Study-level points and caveats: IR-seq captured clonotypes deeper and more reliably than RNA-seq. The CD138-negative fraction was mixed bone marrow immune cells, not pure T cells.

This library used around 0.4 ug RNA and molecular barcoded adaptors spanning alpha/delta and beta/gamma chains. One entry per CDR3 protein results from TCRdb running MiXCR on the reads. The sample consists of tens of thousands of distinct CDR3 sequences, roughly 18% of them appearing once. The CDR3 consists of 15 residues. V was shortened by 2 bases and J by 2 bases, with 11 bases between the two germline ends. The germline V gene encodes CDR1 MGHRA and CDR2 YSYEKL. V usage is TRBV4-1 and J usage is TRBJ2-3, with D maybe TRBD2 (5 bases). The clonotype originates from a donor at least 40 years old with multiple myeloma. Specimen: a population of CD138-negative cells sorted from bone marrow. The CDR3 coding sequence is TGCGCCAGCAGCCAACAGGACTCTGTCACAGATACGCAGTATTTT. Translating gives CASSQQDSVTDTQYF.